The present TCR beta chain was sequenced within a study of control samples from healthy donors and cancer patients. The data were produced by immunoSEQ multiplex PCR, yet TCRdb's version contains in-frame clones alone and is incomplete. Among 120,000 to 150,000 clones listed, under 95% were seen once. This TCR came from a man aged 18-30 years in good health. Sequenced input: blood.

DNA for the CDR3: TGTGCCAGCAGCTACAATGAGCAGTTCTTC. It encodes CASSYNEQFF. This chain links TRBV7-9 with TRBJ2-1, with D uncertain. Looked up from germline, CDR1 is SEHNR and CDR2 is FQNEAQ (reference sequence). This CDR3 contains 10 residues. Trimming stripped 4 bases from V and 5 bases from J, with 0 bases between.